The text below deals with one T cell receptor (beta chain). The entry originates in a study of blood T cell repertoires in COVID-19. Study details: There were acute and convalescent COVID-19 samples, and they came from the United States, Italy and Spain. PBMCs, B-cell-depleted T cells, or T cells were the source of the cDNA or gDNA that made up the material.

Original methodology: The authors estimated nucleated cell counts from reference gene primer amplification. Repertoires were generated with immunoSEQ multiplex PCR, while TCRdb's copy carries only in-frame clones and drops some. The V and J calls and clone size are taken from that table; D and trimming were inferred from the DNA. The sample has some 120,000 clones, 88% seen once. The sequence was obtained from a woman between 45 and 60 years old with active or convalescent COVID-19. The specimen was peripheral blood.

The CDR3: CASSQAPGGRNIQYF. The DNA for the CDR3 is TGTGCCAGCAGCCAAGCTCCGGGAGGGCGGAACATTCAGTACTTC. This chain uses TRBV4-2 with TRBJ2-4; TRBD2 aligns across 8 bases. The CDR3 runs 15 residues. The V segment lost 1 base and the J segment 7 bases; nucleotides outside the gene matches: 6. CDR1 LGHNA and CDR2 YNFKEQ come from the germline V gene.